The entry below describes one T cell receptor beta chain. CDR1 and CDR2 (germline): MDHEN, SYDVKM. This CDR3 contains 19 residues. The J segment lost 2 bases and the V segment lost 3 bases, leaving 16 bases of the junction unmatched. Here immunoSEQ multiplex PCR was the method, and the copy in TCRdb shows in-frame clones only, minus some. The data show over 70,000 clones, approximately 84% seen once. The entry originates in a study of blood T cell repertoires in COVID-19. This sequence was found in a man aged 60 to 69 with COVID-19, enrolled during active disease. Material for sequencing was peripheral blood. The V call is TRBV28, the J call TRBJ1-2; 9 bases agree with TRBD1. CDR3 bases: TGTGCCAGCAGTTTCAATTTGGGACAGGGAACCTACCAAAACTATGGCTACACCTTC. This gives the protein CASSFNLGQGTYQNYGYTF.